This T cell receptor (beta chain) was sequenced during a study of T-cell reconstitution after alpha-beta-depleted transplantation in children. Broader study findings: Where alpha-beta T cells came from about two months after transplant was reportedly several hundred expanded graft clones.

The CDR3 totals 14 residues. V was cut by 1 base and J by 1 base, with 5 bases left in between. Germline V gene data show CDR1 as SEHNR and CDR2 as FQNEAQ (reference sequence). This clonotype was seen a few times. Its antigen is still unknown. A library of TCRbeta sequences, prepared with unique molecular identifiers, was generated. TCRdb independently ran MiXCR on the PCR reads; one entry per CDR3 protein. The table includes about 120,000 distinct CDR3 sequences, under 13% detected once. This TCR came from a boy aged 2 to 10 with acute lymphoblastic leukemia, due to receive a stem cell transplant. The rearrangement joins TRBV7-9 to TRBJ2-1, with no clear D. The specimen comprised PBMCs, sampled before TCRalphabeta/CD19-depleted stem cell transplant. CDR3 nucleotide sequence: TGTGCCAGCAGCTTAGAGGTGTCCTACAATGAGCAGTTCTTC. Translating gives CASSLEVSYNEQFF.